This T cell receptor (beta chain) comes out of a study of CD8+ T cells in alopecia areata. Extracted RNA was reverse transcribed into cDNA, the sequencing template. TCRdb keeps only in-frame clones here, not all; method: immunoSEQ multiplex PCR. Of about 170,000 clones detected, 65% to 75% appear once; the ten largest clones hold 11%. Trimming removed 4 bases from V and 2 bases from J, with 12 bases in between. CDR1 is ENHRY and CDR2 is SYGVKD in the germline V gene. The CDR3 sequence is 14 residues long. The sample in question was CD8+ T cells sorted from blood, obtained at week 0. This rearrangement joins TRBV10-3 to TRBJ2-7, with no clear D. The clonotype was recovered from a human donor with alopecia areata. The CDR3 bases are TGTGCCATCAGTGCTCAAGACATAGCCTACGAGCAGTACTTC. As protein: CAISAQDIAYEQYF.